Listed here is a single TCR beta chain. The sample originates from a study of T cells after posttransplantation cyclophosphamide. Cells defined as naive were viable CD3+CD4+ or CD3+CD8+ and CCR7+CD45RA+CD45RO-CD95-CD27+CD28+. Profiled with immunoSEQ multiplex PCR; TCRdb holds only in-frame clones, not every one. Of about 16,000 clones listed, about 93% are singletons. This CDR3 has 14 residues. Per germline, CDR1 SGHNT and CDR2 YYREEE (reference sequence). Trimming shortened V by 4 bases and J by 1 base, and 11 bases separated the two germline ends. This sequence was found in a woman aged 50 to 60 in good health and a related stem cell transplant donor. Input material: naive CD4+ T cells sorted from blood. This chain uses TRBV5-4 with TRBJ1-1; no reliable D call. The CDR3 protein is CASSQSGPNTEAFF. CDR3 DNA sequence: TGTGCCAGCAGCCAAAGTGGGCCGAACACTGAAGCTTTCTTT.